What follows is one T cell receptor (beta chain) and its context. The CDR3 is 13 residues long. Trimming at V came to 1 base and at J to 14 bases, leaving 5 bases not matched to a gene. Germline V lookup: CDR1 SEHNR, CDR2 FQNEAQ (reference sequence). This specimen belongs to a study of blood T cell repertoires in COVID-19. Study background: Samples representing acute and convalescent COVID-19 were sourced from the United States, Italy and Spain.

Original handling: Amplification of reference gene primers was used by the study to estimate nucleated cell counts. The repertoire was sequenced with immunoSEQ multiplex PCR; TCRdb's copy has only in-frame clones and lacks some. D and trimming come from the DNA, and the V and J calls and clone size come from that table. The sample consists of roughly 200,000 clones, around 89% of them appearing once. This receptor was taken from a woman between 25 and 40 years old with acute or convalescent COVID-19. The specimen was peripheral blood. V and J are TRBV7-9 and TRBJ1-6, with 7 bases matching TRBD1. Here the CDR3 reads CASSLEEGAALHF. As DNA, the CDR3 is TGTGCCAGCAGCTTAGAGGAGGGGGCTGCCCTCCACTTT.